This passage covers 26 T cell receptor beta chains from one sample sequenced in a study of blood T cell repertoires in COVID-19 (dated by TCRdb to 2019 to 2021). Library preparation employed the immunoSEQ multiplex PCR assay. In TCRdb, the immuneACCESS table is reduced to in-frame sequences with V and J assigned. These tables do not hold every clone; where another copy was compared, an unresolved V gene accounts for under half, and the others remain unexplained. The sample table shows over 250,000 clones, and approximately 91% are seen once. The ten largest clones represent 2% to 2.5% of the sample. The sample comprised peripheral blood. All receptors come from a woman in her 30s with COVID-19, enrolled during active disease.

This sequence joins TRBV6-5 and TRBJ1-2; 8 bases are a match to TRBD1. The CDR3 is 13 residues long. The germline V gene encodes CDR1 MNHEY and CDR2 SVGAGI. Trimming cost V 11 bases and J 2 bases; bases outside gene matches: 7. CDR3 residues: CAGRTGSNYGYTF. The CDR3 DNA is TGTGCCGGTAGGACAGGGTCGAACTATGGCTACACCTTC.

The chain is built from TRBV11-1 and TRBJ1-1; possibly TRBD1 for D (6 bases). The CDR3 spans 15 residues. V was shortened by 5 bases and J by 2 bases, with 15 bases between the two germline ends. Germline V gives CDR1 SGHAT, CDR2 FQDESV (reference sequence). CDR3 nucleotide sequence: TGTGCCAGCAGCCAACCCGGGACATATAACACTGAAGCTTTCTTT. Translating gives CASSQPGTYNTEAFF.

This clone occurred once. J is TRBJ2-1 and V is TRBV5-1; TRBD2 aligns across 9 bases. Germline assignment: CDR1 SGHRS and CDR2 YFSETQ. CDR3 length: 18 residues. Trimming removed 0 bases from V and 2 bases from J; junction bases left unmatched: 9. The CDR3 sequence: CASSLVGLAGVPYNEQFF. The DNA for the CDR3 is TGCGCCAGCAGCTTGGTTGGGTTAGCGGGAGTCCCCTACAATGAGCAGTTCTTC.

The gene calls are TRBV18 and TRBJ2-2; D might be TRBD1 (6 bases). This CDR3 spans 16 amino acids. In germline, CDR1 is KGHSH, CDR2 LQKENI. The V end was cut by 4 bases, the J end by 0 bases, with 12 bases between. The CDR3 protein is CASSLQGSPNTGELFF. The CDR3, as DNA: TGTGCCAGCTCACTTCAGGGGTCCCCGAACACCGGGGAGCTGTTTTTT.

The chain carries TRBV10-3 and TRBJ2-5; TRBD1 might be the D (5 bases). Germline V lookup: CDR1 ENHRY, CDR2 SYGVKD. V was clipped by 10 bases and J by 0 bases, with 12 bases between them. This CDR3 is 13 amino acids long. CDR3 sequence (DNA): TGTGCCACCGCCGACAGTAACCAAGAGACCCAGTACTTC. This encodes CATADSNQETQYF.

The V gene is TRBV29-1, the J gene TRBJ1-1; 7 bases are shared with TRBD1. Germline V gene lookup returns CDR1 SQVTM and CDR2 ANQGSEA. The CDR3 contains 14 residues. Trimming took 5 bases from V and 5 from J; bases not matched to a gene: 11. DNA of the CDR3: TGCAGCGTTACAGGGGAGGCCGGGGGAACTGAAGCTTTCTTT. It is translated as CSVTGEAGGTEAFF.

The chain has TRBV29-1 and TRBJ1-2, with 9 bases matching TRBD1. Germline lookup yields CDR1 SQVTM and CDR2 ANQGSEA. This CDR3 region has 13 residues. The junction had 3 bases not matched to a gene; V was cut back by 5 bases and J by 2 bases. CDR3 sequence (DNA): TGCAGCGTTCGGACAGGGGTGAACTATGGCTACACCTTC. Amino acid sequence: CSVRTGVNYGYTF.

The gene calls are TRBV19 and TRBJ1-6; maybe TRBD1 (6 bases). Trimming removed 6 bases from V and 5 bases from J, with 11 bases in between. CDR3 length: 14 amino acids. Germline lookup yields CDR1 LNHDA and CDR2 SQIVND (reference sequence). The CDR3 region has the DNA TGTGCCAGTAGGATGCAGGGGAATAATTCACCCCTCCACTTT. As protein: CASRMQGNNSPLHF.

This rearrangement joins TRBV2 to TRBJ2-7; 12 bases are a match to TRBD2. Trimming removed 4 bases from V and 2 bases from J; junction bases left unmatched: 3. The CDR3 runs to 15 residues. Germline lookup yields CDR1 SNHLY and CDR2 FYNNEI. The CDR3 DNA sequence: TGTGCCAGCAGTGCACTAGCGGGAGGAACCTACGAGCAGTACTTC. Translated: CASSALAGGTYEQYF.

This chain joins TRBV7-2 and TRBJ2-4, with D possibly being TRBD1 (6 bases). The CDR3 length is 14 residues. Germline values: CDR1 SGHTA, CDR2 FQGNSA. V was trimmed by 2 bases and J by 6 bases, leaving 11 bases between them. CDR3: CASSLRDTVNIQYF. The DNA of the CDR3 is TGTGCCAGCAGCTTACGGGACACCGTAAACATTCAGTACTTC. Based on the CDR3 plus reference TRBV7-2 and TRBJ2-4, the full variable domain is GAGVSQSPSNKVTEKGKDVELRCDPISGHTALYWYRQSLGQGLEFLIYFQGNSAPDKSGLPSDRFSAERTGGSVSTLTIQRTQQEDSAVYLCASSLRDTVNIQYFGAGTRLSVL.

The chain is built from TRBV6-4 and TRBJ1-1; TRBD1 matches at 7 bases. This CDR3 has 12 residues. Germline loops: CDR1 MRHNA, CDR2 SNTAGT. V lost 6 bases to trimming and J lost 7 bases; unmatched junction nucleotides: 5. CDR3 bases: TGTGCCAGCAGGGAGGGGGCGGGTGAAGCTTTCTTT. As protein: CASREGAGEAFF.

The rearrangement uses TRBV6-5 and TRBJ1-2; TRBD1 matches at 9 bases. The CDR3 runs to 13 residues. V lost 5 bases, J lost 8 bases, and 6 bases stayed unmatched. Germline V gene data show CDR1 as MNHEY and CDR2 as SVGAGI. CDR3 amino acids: CASSHRDRVGYTF. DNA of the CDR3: TGTGCCAGCAGTCACAGGGACAGGGTCGGCTACACCTTC.

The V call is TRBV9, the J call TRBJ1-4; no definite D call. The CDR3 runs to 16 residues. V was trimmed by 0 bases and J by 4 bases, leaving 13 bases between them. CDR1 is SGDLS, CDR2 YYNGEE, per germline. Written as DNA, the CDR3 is TGTGCCAGCAGCGTAGGGGGAGGACGGAGTAATGAAAAACTGTTTTTT. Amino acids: CASSVGGGRSNEKLFF.

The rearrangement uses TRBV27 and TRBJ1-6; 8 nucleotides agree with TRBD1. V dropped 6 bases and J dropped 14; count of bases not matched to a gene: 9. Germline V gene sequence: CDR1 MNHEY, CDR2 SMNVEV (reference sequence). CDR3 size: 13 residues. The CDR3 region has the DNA TGTGCCAGCAGCCCCAACCCGGGACAGGCCCTCCACTTT. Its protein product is CASSPNPGQALHF.

CDR3 residues: CASSSLDRDNQPQHF. The CDR3 coding sequence is TGTGCCAGCAGTTCCCTAGACAGGGACAATCAGCCCCAGCATTTT. This chain links TRBV28 with TRBJ1-5; 7 bases agree with TRBD1. V dropped 4 bases and J dropped 3; count of bases not matched to a gene: 6. The germline V gene has CDR1 MDHEN and CDR2 SYDVKM. This CDR3 is built from 15 residues. Combining the CDR3 with reference TRBV28 and TRBJ1-5 gives the whole variable domain DVKVTQSSRYLVKRTGEKVFLECVQDMDHENMFWYRQDPGLGLRLIYFSYDVKMKEKGDIPEGYSVSREKKERFSLILESASTNQTSMYLCASSSLDRDNQPQHFGDGTRLSIL.

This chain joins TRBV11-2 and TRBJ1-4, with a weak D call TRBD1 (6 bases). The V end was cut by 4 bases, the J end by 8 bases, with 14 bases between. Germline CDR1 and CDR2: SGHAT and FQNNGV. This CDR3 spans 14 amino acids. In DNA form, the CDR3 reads TGTGCCAGCAGCTCACAGGGTAAAGGGGAAAAACTGTTTTTT. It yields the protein CASSSQGKGEKLFF. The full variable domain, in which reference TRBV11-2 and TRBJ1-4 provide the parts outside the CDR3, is EAGVAQSPRYKIIEKRQSVAFWCNPISGHATLYWYQQILGQGPKLLIQFQNNGVVDDSQLPKDRFSAERLKGVDSTLKIQPAKLEDSAVYLCASSSQGKGEKLFFGSGTQLSVL.

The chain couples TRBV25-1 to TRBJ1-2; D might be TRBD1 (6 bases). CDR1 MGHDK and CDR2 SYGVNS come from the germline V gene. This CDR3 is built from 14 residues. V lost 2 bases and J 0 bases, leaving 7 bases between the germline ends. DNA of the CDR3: TGTGCCAGCAGTGAAAAGGGGGCTAACTATGGCTACACCTTC. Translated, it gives CASSEKGANYGYTF.

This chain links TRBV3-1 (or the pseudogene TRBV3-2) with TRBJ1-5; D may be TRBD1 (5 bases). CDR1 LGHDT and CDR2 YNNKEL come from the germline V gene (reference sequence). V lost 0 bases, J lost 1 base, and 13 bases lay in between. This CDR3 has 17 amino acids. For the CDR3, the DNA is TGTGCCAGCAGCCAAGAAACGGCAGGGCCCAGCAATCAGCCCCAGCATTTT. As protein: CASSQETAGPSNQPQHF.

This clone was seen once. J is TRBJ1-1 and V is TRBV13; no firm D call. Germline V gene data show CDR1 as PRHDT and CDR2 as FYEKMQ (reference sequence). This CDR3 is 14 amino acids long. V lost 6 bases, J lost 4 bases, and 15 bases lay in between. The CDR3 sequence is CASRTLGGPTEAFF. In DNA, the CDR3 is TGTGCCAGCAGGACCTTAGGAGGACCCACTGAAGCTTTCTTT.

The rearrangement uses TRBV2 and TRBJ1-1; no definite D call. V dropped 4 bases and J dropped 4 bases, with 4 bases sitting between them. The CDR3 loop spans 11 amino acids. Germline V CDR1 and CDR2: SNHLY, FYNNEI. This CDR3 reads CASSAFTEAFF. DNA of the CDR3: TGTGCCAGCAGTGCTTTCACTGAAGCTTTCTTT.

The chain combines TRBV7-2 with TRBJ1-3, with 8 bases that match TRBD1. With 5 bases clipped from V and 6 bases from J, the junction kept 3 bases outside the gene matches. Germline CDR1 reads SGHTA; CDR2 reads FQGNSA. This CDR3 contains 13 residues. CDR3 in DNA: TGTGCCAGCAGCGAGGACAGGGTAAACACCATATATTTT. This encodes CASSEDRVNTIYF.

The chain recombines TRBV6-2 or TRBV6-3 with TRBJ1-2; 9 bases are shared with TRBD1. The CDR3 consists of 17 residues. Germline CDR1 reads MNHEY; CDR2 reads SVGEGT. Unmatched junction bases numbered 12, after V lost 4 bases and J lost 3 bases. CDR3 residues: CASSFHSTGGADYGYTF. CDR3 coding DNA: TGTGCCAGCAGTTTCCACTCAACAGGGGGCGCGGACTATGGCTACACCTTC.

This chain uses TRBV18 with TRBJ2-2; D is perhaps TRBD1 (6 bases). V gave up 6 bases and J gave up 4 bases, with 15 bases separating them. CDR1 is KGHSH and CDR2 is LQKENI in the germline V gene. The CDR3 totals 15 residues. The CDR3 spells CASSPGAPGTGELFF. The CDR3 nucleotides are TGTGCCAGCTCCCCAGGGGCCCCCGGCACCGGGGAGCTGTTTTTT.

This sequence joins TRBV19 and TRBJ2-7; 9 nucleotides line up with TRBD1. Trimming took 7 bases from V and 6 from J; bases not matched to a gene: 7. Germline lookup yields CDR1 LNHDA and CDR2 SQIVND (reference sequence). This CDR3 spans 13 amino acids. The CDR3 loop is CASMETGGSEQYF. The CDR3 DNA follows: TGTGCCAGTATGGAAACAGGGGGCAGCGAGCAGTACTTC.

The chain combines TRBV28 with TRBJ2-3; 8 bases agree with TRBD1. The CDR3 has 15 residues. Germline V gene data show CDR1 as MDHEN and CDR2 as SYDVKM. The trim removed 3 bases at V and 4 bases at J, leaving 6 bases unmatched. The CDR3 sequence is CASSFQTGGPDTQYF. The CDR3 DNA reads TGTGCCAGCAGTTTCCAAACAGGGGGACCAGATACGCAGTATTTT.

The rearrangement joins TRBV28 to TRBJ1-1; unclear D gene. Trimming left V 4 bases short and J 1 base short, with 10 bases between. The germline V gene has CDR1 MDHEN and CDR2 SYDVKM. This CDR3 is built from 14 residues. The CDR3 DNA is TGTGCCAGCAGTTGGTCAGGCCCGAACACTGAAGCTTTCTTT. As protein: CASSWSGPNTEAFF.